The rows below give T cell receptor beta chains drawn from one sample of a study of CD8+ T cells in alopecia areata. The method was immunoSEQ multiplex PCR; TCRdb's version includes in-frame clones alone and lacks a portion of them. The sample contains hundreds of thousands of clones, under 70% of which appear only once. Here the sequenced sample was CD4+ T cells sorted from blood, taken at week 0. Receptor source: a human donor with alopecia areata. CDR3s include the opening cysteine and the closing phenylalanine or tryptophan. Each record gives: clone size, D gene, J gene, V gene, CDR3 protein, CDR3 DNA. A D gene is named only where the DNA matches it firmly. Only part of the rows carry a size: once, few, many, or a class if the clone is expanded.

size: .
D: .
J: TRBJ2-5
V: TRBV15
CDR3: CATSRISGPQETQYF
DNA: TGTGCCACCAGCAGGATCTCGGGACCCCAAGAGACCCAGTACTTC

size: .
D: TRBD1
J: TRBJ2-3
V: TRBV6-4
CDR3: CASSLTGETSTDTQYF
DNA: TGTGCCAGCAGCCTGACAGGGGAGACTAGCACAGATACGCAGTATTTT

size: once
D: TRBD1
J: TRBJ1-1
V: TRBV30
CDR3: CAWRPLDRENTEAFF
DNA: TGTGCCTGGAGACCATTGGACAGGGAGAACACTGAAGCTTTCTTT

size: .
D: .
J: TRBJ2-7
V: TRBV5-6
CDR3: CASSLVQGYEQYF
DNA: TGTGCCAGCAGCTTGGTACAGGGCTACGAGCAGTACTTC

size: .
D: .
J: TRBJ1-5
V: TRBV29-1
CDR3: CSVVVGIDQPQHF
DNA: TGCAGCGTTGTGGTAGGTATCGATCAGCCCCAGCATTTT

size: .
D: .
J: TRBJ1-1
V: TRBV12-5
CDR3: CASALRREGTEAFF
DNA: TGTGCTAGTGCTTTAAGGAGGGAGGGCACTGAAGCTTTCTTT

size: .
D: .
J: TRBJ1-1
V: TRBV6-5
CDR3: CASSYSWGFTEAFF
DNA: TGTGCCAGCAGTTACTCGTGGGGGTTCACTGAAGCTTTCTTT

size: once
D: TRBD1
J: TRBJ2-1
V: TRBV29-1
CDR3: CSADRGTYNEQFF
DNA: TGCAGCGCCGACAGGGGAACCTACAATGAGCAGTTCTTC

size: .
D: .
J: TRBJ2-7
V: TRBV5-1
CDR3: CASSLAEGSEQYF
DNA: TGCGCCAGCAGCTTGGCGGAGGGTTCCGAGCAGTACTTC

size: .
D: .
J: TRBJ1-1
V: TRBV7-9
CDR3: CASSLAGGGNTEAFF
DNA: TGTGCCAGCAGCTTAGCCGGGGGCGGTAACACTGAAGCTTTCTTT

size: .
D: .
J: TRBJ1-2
V: TRBV30
CDR3: CALHRIGGRDYGYTF
DNA: TGTGCCTTACACCGCATTGGTGGCAGGGATTATGGCTACACCTTC

size: .
D: .
J: TRBJ2-1
V: TRBV4-3
CDR3: CASSQDVDYNEQFF
DNA: TGCGCCAGCAGCCAAGACGTCGATTACAATGAGCAGTTCTTC